Presented here are 14 T cell receptor beta chains from one specimen sequenced in a study of regulatory T cells in long-lasting Graves disease (dated by TCRdb to the early 2020s). The time point label, as the study defines it: persistent/refractory GD, antithyroid drugs over 5 years with positive TRAb. For both TCR sequencing and RNA sequencing, RNA was extracted from PBMCs in TRIzol. Libraries were made using multiplex PCR. TCRdb names Illumina HiSeq 4000 as the instrument used. CDR3 regions were amplified by Arm-PCR with iRepertoire HTBI primers to construct TCR beta libraries. TCRdb ran its own pipeline on the public reads, namely fastp trimming at Q25 and MiXCR clone calling, and kept in-frame beta chains. Rows with a matching CDR3 protein are joined into one entry that keeps the most common DNA and genes. The sample yields fewer than 600,000 distinct CDR3 sequences; approximately 22% were counted once. Together, the top ten hold around 13% of the sample.

Specimen: peripheral blood mononuclear cells (PBMCs), collected when the disease was refractory, from a patient treated with antithyroid drugs. These receptor sequences come from a female donor with Graves disease.

The J gene is TRBJ1-5, the V gene TRBV20-1, with a weak D call TRBD1 (6 bases). CDR1 DFQATT and CDR2 SNEGSKA come from the germline V gene (reference sequence). CDR3 length: 13 residues. The V gene lost 3 bases and the J gene lost 6 bases, with 12 bases spanning the gap. DNA for the CDR3: TGCAGTGCTAGGGGCACAGGGTCTCAGCCCCAGCATTTT. Residues: CSARGTGSQPQHF.

The chain uses TRBV13 and TRBJ2-7; D perhaps matches TRBD2 (6 bases). Germline loops: CDR1 PRHDT, CDR2 FYEKMQ (reference sequence). Trimming cost V 3 bases and J 1 base, with 13 bases left between them. The CDR3 spans 15 residues. In nucleotides, the CDR3 is TGTGCCAGCAGCTTCGGGGGTCCGACTTCCTACGAGCAGTACTTC. It specifies CASSFGGPTSYEQYF.

A few counts support this clonotype. The gene calls are TRBV7-9 and TRBJ1-1; D not certain. The V and J ends lost 7 bases and 1 base respectively, with 10 bases between them. CDR3 length equals 13 residues. Germline CDR1 and CDR2: SEHNR and FQNEAQ (reference sequence). As DNA, the CDR3 is TGTGCCAGCACCTGGGCCCAGAACACTGAAGCTTTCTTT. It codes for CASTWAQNTEAFF.

This clonotype showed up many times. The genes are TRBV7-3 and TRBJ1-1, with 10 bases matching TRBD1. This CDR3 is 13 amino acids long. Trimming cost V 5 bases and J 5 bases; bases outside gene matches: 2. Germline loops: CDR1 SGHTA, CDR2 FQGTGA. The CDR3 nucleotides read TGTGCCAGCAGCAAGGGACAGGGGACTGAAGCTTTCTTT. Translation gives CASSKGQGTEAFF. The entire variable domain, with the rest obtained from reference TRBV7-3 and TRBJ1-1, is as follows: GAGVSQTPSNKVTEKGKYVELRCDPISGHTALYWYRQSLGQGPEFLIYFQGTGAADDSGLPNDRFFAVRPEGSVSTLKIQRTERGDSAVYLCASSKGQGTEAFFGQGTRLTVV.

This clonotype was counted many times. This chain connects TRBV28 to TRBJ1-6, with D tentatively TRBD1 (6 bases). The CDR3 has 14 amino acids. The V gene's germline CDR1 is MDHEN and CDR2 SYDVKM. V lost 4 bases, J lost 7 bases, and 11 bases lay in between. The CDR3 DNA reads TGTGCCAGCAGTTCTGGACAGAAGAATTCACCCCTCCACTTT. Translated, it gives CASSSGQKNSPLHF. Full variable domain (remainder filled in from reference TRBV28 and TRBJ1-6): DVKVTQSSRYLVKRTGEKVFLECVQDMDHENMFWYRQDPGLGLRLIYFSYDVKMKEKGDIPEGYSVSREKKERFSLILESASTNQTSMYLCASSSGQKNSPLHFGNGTRLTVT.

This clonotype appeared many times. This chain connects TRBV2 to TRBJ1-2; a possible D gene is TRBD1 (5 bases). CDR1 is SNHLY, CDR2 FYNNEI, per germline. This CDR3 spans 12 amino acids. The V gene lost 6 bases and the J gene lost 8 bases, with 13 bases spanning the gap. CDR3 nucleotide sequence: TGTGCCAGCAGCAGGGTGGCGATCGGCTACACCTTC. Residues: CASSRVAIGYTF. Full variable domain (rest looked up from reference TRBV2 and TRBJ1-2): EPEVTQTPSHQVTQMGQEVILRCVPISNHLYFYWYRQILGQKVEFLVSFYNNEISEKSEIFDDQFSVERPDGSNFTLKIRSTKLEDSAMYFCASSRVAIGYTFGSGTRLTVV.

The chain has TRBV7-9 and TRBJ1-6; TRBD1 might be the D (6 bases). Between the trimmed V and J ends, which lost 5 bases and 8 bases, there was a span of 16 bases. This CDR3 is 15 amino acids long. CDR1 is SEHNR, CDR2 FQNEAQ, per germline (reference sequence). This CDR3 reads CASSGASGQYSPLHF. CDR3 in DNA: TGTGCCAGCAGCGGAGCTTCGGGACAATATTCACCCCTCCACTTT.

Concerning this clonotype itself: A clone one base away is much larger, so this may be a read error. This chain uses TRBV6-1 with TRBJ1-1; D possibly corresponds to TRBD1 (6 bases). CDR1 is MNHNS and CDR2 is SASEGT in the germline V gene. This CDR3 contains 14 residues. The CDR3 loop is CAGSPTGLVTEAFF. The CDR3 bases are TGTGCCGGCAGTCCTACAGGGTTGGTGACTGAAGCTTTCTTT.

This clonotype was recorded at least ten times. The CDR3 DNA follows: TGTGCCAGCAGCTTAAGGGGTGGGACAGGGGGCACTGAAGCTTTCTTT. This encodes CASSLRGGTGGTEAFF. The chain has TRBV11-2 and TRBJ1-1; 11 bases align to TRBD1. V shed 2 bases, J shed 4 bases, and the junction held 6 bases outside the gene matches. The CDR3 is made up of 16 amino acids. CDR1 SGHAT and CDR2 FQNNGV come from the germline V gene.

The chain combines TRBV28 with TRBJ1-6; D uncertain. V was trimmed by 6 bases and J by 0 bases, leaving 12 bases between them. This CDR3 is built from 16 residues. Germline CDR1 reads MDHEN; CDR2 reads SYDVKM. The CDR3 nucleotides are TGTGCCAGCAGAAGATTCGGGAGCTCCTATAATTCACCCCTCCACTTT. It translates to CASRRFGSSYNSPLHF.

This clonotype was found many times. CDR3 sequence (DNA): TGCAGTGCTAGTCTGTCCCACGAGCAGTACTTC. This encodes CSASLSHEQYF. This chain joins TRBV20-1 and TRBJ2-7; no firm D call. CDR1 DFQATT and CDR2 SNEGSKA come from the germline V gene (reference sequence). Trimming cost V 3 bases and J 5 bases, with 8 bases left between them. The CDR3 runs 11 residues.

This clonotype occurred many times. The V gene is TRBV20-1, the J gene TRBJ2-5; D may be TRBD1 or TRBD2 (5 bases each). Germline lookup yields CDR1 DFQATT and CDR2 SNEGSKA (reference sequence). Trimming left V 0 bases short and J 0 bases short, with 14 bases between. This CDR3 contains 16 residues. CDR3 sequence: CSARDSRWGHQETQYF. CDR3 DNA: TGCAGTGCTAGAGATAGTAGATGGGGACACCAAGAGACCCAGTACTTC.

This clonotype showed up just a few times. This chain links TRBV20-1 with TRBJ2-7; 10 nucleotides line up with TRBD2. The germline CDR1 and CDR2 sequences are DFQATT and SNEGSKA (reference sequence). The CDR3 sequence is 14 residues long. Germline trimming cut 3 bases from V and 6 bases from J; bases unmatched to any gene: 8. This CDR3 reads CSARSLAGVGEQYF. For the CDR3, the DNA is TGCAGTGCTAGGAGTCTAGCGGGAGTAGGCGAGCAGTACTTC.

This clonotype was found a few times. The J gene is TRBJ1-1, the V gene TRBV20-1; D is possibly TRBD1 (6 bases). Germline lookup yields CDR1 DFQATT and CDR2 SNEGSKA (reference sequence). V was cut by 5 bases and J by 5 bases, with 15 bases left in between. This CDR3 has 13 amino acids. CDR3 sequence (DNA): TGCAGTGCTGATACGGGGGCGAGTACTGAAGCTTTCTTT. Translation gives CSADTGASTEAFF.